These T cell receptor beta chains were read from a single sample in a study of OX40 agonist ivuxolimab in advanced cancers. Repertoires were generated with immunoSEQ multiplex PCR, while TCRdb's copy carries only in-frame clones and drops some. Of 30,000 to 45,000 clones in the sample, 88% were seen once. Material: CD4+ or CD8+ T cells sorted from blood, obtained in a trial of the OX40 agonist ivuxolimab. These receptors all stem from an adult with an advanced solid tumor such as melanoma, head and neck, liver or kidney cancer. CDR3s include the opening cysteine and the closing phenylalanine or tryptophan. Each record gives: CDR3 length, J gene, V gene, D gene, clone size, CDR3 protein, CDR3 DNA. A D gene is named only where the DNA matches it firmly. Clone sizes are given selectively: once, few, many, or a class where the clone is expanded.

14	TRBJ1-1	TRBV27	NA	NA	CASSWGLRNTEAFF	TGTGCCAGCAGTTGGGGGCTACGGAACACTGAAGCTTTCTTT
16	TRBJ2-7	TRBV19	NA	NA	CATSEGFTGWVNEQYF	TGTGCCACCTCGGAGGGGTTTACGGGCTGGGTAAACGAGCAGTACTTC
16	TRBJ2-1	TRBV29-1	TRBD2	NA	CSVDSVAGVSGHEQFF	TGCAGCGTTGATTCAGTAGCGGGAGTAAGTGGCCATGAGCAGTTCTTC
16	TRBJ2-7	TRBV19	TRBD1	NA	CASSVEETGTIFEQYF	TGTGCCAGTAGTGTAGAAGAGACAGGGACCATCTTCGAGCAGTACTTC
16	TRBJ2-5	TRBV19	TRBD2	NA	CASSTLAGARFETQYF	TGTGCCAGTAGTACCTTAGCGGGAGCTCGGTTTGAGACCCAGTACTTC
15	TRBJ2-1	TRBV5-8	TRBD1	NA	CASSTGQTLYNEQFF	TGTGCCAGCAGCACGGGACAGACACTATACAATGAGCAGTTCTTC
15	TRBJ2-2	TRBV11-3	TRBD1	NA	CASSHRGQNTGELFF	TGTGCCAGCAGCCACAGGGGGCAAAACACCGGGGAGCTGTTTTTT
15	TRBJ2-7	TRBV7-2	NA	NA	CASSLESGSSYEQYF	TGTGCCAGCAGCTTAGAAAGCGGAAGCTCCTACGAGCAGTACTTC
13	TRBJ2-1	TRBV29-1	NA	NA	CSVISDSYNEQFF	TGCAGCGTCATTAGCGACTCCTACAATGAGCAGTTCTTC
17	TRBJ1-2	TRBV5-4	NA	NA	CASSLDARGAQVYGYTF	TGTGCCAGCAGCTTGGATGCCCGGGGGGCCCAGGTCTATGGCTACACCTTC
16	TRBJ1-1	TRBV6-1	TRBD1	NA	CASSDPRQGMNTEAFF	TGTGCCAGCAGTGATCCGAGACAGGGGATGAACACTGAAGCTTTCTTT
19	TRBJ2-5	TRBV12-5	NA	NA	CASGLVESSGFKDQETQYF	TGTGCTAGTGGTTTGGTTGAATCCTCGGGATTTAAGGACCAAGAGACCCAGTACTTC
14	TRBJ1-4	TRBV7-9	NA	NA	CASSLLGAREKLFF	TGTGCCAGCAGCTTACTGGGGGCGCGAGAAAAACTGTTTTTT
16	TRBJ1-2	TRBV7-8	NA	NA	CASSSYYRDVYYGYTF	TGTGCCAGCAGCTCCTACTACCGGGACGTCTACTATGGCTACACCTTC
17	TRBJ2-2	TRBV2	TRBD1	NA	CASIGEGQGFWTGELFF	TGTGCCAGCATCGGGGAGGGACAGGGTTTTTGGACCGGGGAGCTGTTTTTT
13	TRBJ2-7	TRBV30	NA	NA	CAWSVTDFYEQYF	TGTGCCTGGAGTGTAACAGACTTCTACGAGCAGTACTTC
13	TRBJ2-1	TRBV25-1	NA	few	CASRSDSYNEQFF	TGTGCCAGCAGGTCGGACAGTTACAATGAGCAGTTCTTC
17	TRBJ2-3	TRBV27	TRBD2	NA	CASYGGTSGGAADTQYF	TGTGCCAGTTACGGGGGTACTAGCGGGGGGGCTGCAGATACGCAGTATTTT
14	TRBJ2-7	TRBV6-7	TRBD2	NA	CASSYLAGVYEQYF	TGTGCCAGCAGTTACCTAGCGGGAGTGTACGAGCAGTACTTC
15	TRBJ2-7	TRBV11-1	NA	NA	CASSLAVGEAYEQYF	TGTGCCAGCAGCTTAGCGGTGGGAGAGGCCTACGAGCAGTACTTC
14	TRBJ1-1	TRBV6-1	NA	NA	CASSEANIGVGEAF	TGTGCCAGCAGTGAAGCGAATATAGGGGTGGGGGAGGCTTTT
15	TRBJ1-3	TRBV28	NA	NA	CASRPTGHSRNTIYF	TGTGCCAGCAGACCTACAGGCCACTCTCGAAACACCATATATTTT
15	TRBJ1-5	TRBV19	TRBD1	NA	CASSSGQGENQPQHF	TGTGCCAGTAGCAGTGGACAGGGGGAGAATCAGCCCCAGCATTTT
15	TRBJ1-5	TRBV12-5	NA	NA	CASSTSGNGNQPQHF	TGTGCTAGTTCTACCTCGGGTAACGGCAATCAGCCCCAGCATTTT
14	TRBJ2-7	TRBV9	NA	NA	CASSVEPASYEQYF	TGTGCCAGCAGCGTAGAACCGGCCTCCTACGAGCAGTACTTC
14	TRBJ1-2	TRBV7-8	TRBD1	medium-sized	CASSLGGQGVGYTF	TGTGCCAGCAGCTTAGGGGGACAGGGGGTCGGCTACACCTTC
17	TRBJ1-5	TRBV27	TRBD1	once	CASSLGTGSYSNQPQHF	TGTGCCAGCAGTCTAGGGACAGGGTCATATAGCAATCAGCCCCAGCATTTT
15	TRBJ2-1	TRBV9	NA	NA	CASSGSGRSYNEQFF	TGTGCCAGCAGCGGGTCCGGGCGCTCCTACAATGAGCAGTTCTTC
14	TRBJ1-5	TRBV19	NA	NA	CASSMEVGNQPQHF	TGTGCCAGTAGTATGGAGGTGGGGAATCAGCCCCAGCATTTT
15	TRBJ2-5	TRBV27	TRBD1	NA	CASSSWTGGRETQYF	TGTGCCAGCAGTTCGTGGACAGGGGGCAGGGAGACCCAGTACTTC
10	TRBJ1-1	TRBV6-5	NA	few	CASGRSEAFF	TGTGCCAGCGGGAGGAGTGAAGCTTTCTTT
13	TRBJ2-7	TRBV2	NA	NA	CASSLGLGLEQYF	TGTGCCAGCAGCTTAGGCCTGGGGCTCGAGCAGTACTTC
14	TRBJ2-1	TRBV7-9	NA	NA	CASSPTSGSNEQFF	TGTGCCAGCAGCCCCACGTCCGGAAGTAATGAGCAGTTCTTC
17	TRBJ1-3	TRBV2	TRBD1	NA	CASSEGRQGRIRNTIYF	TGTGCCAGCAGTGAAGGTCGACAGGGGCGCATCAGAAACACCATATATTTT
14	TRBJ2-1	TRBV15	NA	NA	CATGGESSYNEQFF	TGTGCCACCGGGGGAGAGAGCTCCTACAATGAGCAGTTCTTC
13	TRBJ1-1	TRBV6-1	NA	NA	CASNGGDYTEAFF	TGTGCCAGCAACGGGGGGGACTACACTGAAGCTTTCTTT
12	TRBJ2-1	TRBV15	TRBD1	NA	CATSRGDREQFF	TGTGCCACCAGCAGAGGGGACAGGGAGCAGTTCTTC
13	TRBJ1-2	TRBV27	NA	NA	CASSLFANYGYTF	TGTGCCAGCAGTTTGTTTGCTAACTATGGCTACACCTTC
12	TRBJ1-1	TRBV10-3	NA	NA	CAATGSPTEAFF	TGTGCCGCCACAGGGAGCCCCACTGAAGCTTTCTTT
13	TRBJ1-5	TRBV5-4	NA	NA	CASSLGTDQPQHF	TGTGCCAGCAGCTTGGGTACGGATCAGCCCCAGCATTTT
13	TRBJ2-2	TRBV9	NA	few	CASSVRSGGELFF	TGTGCCAGCAGCGTACGGTCAGGGGGGGAGCTGTTTTTT